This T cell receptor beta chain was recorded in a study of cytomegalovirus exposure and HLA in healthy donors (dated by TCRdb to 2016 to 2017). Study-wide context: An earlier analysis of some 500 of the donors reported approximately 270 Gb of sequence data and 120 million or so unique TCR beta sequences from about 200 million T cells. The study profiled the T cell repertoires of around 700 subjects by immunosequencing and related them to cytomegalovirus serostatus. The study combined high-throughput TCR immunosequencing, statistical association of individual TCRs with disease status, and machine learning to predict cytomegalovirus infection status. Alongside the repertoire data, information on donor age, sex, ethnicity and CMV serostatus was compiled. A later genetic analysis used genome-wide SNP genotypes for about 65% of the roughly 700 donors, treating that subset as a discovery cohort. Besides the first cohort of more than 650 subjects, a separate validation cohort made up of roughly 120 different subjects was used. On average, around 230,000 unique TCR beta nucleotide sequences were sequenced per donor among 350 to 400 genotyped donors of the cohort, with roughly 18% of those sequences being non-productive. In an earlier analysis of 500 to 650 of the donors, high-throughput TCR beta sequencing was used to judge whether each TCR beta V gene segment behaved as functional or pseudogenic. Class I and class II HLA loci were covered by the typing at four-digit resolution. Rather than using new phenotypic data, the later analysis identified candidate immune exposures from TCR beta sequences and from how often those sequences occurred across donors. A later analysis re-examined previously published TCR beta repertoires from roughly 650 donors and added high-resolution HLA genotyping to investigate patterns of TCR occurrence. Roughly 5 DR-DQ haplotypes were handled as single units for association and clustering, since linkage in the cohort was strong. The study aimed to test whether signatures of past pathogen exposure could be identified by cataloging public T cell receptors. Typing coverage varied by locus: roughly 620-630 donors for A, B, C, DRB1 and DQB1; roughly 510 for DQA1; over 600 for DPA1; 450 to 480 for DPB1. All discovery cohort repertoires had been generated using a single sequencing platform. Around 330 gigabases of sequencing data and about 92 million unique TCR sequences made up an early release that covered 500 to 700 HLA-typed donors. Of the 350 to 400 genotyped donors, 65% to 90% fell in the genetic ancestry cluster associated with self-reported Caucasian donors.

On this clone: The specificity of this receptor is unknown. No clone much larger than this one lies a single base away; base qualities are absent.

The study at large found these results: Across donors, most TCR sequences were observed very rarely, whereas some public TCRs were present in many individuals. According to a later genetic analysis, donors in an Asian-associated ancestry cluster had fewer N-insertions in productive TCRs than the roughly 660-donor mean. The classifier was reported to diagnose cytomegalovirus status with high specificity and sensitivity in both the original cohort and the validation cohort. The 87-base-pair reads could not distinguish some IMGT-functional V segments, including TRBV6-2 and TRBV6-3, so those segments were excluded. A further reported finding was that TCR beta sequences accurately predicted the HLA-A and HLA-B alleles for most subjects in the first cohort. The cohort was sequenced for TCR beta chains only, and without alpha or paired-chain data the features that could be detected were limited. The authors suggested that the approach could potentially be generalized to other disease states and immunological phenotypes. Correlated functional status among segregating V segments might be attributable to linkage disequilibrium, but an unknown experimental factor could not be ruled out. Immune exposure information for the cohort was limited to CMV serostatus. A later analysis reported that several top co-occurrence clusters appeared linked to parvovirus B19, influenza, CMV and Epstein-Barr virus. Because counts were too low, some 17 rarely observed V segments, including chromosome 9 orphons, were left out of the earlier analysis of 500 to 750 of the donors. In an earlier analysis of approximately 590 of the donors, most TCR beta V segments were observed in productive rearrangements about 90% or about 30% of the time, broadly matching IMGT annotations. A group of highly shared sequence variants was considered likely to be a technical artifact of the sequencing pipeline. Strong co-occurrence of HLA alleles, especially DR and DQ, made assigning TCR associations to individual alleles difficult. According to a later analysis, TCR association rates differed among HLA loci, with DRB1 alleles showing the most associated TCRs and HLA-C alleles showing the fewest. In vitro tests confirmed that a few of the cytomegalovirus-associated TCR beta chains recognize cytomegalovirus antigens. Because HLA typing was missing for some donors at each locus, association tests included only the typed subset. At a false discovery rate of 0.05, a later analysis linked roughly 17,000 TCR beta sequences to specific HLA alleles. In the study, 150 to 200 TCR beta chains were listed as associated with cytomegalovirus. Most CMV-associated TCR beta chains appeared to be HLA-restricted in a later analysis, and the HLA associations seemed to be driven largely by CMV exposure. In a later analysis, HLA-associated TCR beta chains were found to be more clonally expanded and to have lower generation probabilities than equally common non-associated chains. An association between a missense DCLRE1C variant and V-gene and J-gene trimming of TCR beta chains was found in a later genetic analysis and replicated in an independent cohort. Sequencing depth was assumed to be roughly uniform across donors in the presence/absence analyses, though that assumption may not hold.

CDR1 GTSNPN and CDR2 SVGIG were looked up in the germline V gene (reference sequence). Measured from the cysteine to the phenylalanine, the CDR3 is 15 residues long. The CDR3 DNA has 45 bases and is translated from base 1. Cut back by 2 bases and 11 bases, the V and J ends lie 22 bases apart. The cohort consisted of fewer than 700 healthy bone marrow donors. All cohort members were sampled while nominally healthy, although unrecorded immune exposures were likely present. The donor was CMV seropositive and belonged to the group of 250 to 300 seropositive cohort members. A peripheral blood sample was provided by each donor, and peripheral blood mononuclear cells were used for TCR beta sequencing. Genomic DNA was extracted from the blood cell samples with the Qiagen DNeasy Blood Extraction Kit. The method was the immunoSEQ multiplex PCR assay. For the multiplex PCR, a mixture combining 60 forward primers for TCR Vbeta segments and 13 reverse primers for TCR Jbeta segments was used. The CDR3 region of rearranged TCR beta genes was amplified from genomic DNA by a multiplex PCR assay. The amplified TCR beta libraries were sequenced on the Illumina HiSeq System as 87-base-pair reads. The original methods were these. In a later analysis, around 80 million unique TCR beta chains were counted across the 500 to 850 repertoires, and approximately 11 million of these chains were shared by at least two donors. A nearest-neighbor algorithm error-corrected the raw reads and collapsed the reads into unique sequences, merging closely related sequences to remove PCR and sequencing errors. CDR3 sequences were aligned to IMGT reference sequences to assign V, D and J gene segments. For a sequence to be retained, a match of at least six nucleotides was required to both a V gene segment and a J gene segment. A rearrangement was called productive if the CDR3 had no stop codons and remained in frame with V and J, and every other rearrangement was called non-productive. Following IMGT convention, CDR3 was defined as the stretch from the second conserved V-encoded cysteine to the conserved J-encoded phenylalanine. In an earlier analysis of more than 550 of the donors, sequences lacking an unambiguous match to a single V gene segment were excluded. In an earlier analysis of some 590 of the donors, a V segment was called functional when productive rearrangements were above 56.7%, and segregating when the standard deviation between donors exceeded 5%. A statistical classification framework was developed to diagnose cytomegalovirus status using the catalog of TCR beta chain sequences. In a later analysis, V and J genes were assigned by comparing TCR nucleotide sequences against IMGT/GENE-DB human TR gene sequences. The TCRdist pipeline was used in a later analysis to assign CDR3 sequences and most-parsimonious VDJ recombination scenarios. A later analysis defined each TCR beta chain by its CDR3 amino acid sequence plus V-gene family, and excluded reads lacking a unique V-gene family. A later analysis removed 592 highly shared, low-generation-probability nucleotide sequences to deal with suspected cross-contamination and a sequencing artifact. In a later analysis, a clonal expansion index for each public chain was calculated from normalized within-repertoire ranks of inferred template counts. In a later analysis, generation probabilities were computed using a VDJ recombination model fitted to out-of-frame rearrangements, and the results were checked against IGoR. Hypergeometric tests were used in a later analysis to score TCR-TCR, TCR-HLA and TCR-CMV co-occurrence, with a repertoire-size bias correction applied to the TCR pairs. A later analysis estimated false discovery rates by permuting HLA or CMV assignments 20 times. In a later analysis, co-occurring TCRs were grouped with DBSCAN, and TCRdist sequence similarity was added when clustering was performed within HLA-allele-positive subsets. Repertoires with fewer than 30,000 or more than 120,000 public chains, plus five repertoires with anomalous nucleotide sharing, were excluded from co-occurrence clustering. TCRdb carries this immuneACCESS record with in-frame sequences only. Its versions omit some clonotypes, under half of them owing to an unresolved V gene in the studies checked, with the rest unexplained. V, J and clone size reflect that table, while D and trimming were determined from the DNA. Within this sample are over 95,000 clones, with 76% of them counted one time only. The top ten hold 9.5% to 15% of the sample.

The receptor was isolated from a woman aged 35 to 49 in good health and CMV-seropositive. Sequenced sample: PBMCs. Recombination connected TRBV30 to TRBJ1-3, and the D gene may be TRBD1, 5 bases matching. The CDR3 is CAWSYEVGPSTPIYF. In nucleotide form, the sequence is TGTGCCTGGAGTTATGAAGTGGGGCCCTCGACCCCCATATATTTT.